This T cell receptor beta chain was sequenced in a study of blood T cells in healthy people across ages. Points from the study as a whole: Among long-lived donors, naive CD4+ cells were more numerous and diversity higher than in aged donors. A strong correlation was found between TCR beta diversity and the percentage of naive T cells.

This clonotype was seen at least ten times. Antigen specificity is unknown. Primers used in a second PCR of roughly 6 to 12 cycles were a sample-barcoded 5' primer and a J-beta primer mix. TCRdb redid the calling of the 5' RACE reads with MiXCR, one entry per CDR3 protein. In the table there are approximately 1,700,000 distinct CDR3 sequences, 35% to 50% of which are singletons. The CDR3 contains 15 residues. The V gene lost 6 bases and the J gene lost 1 base, with 13 bases spanning the gap. The V call is TRBV12-3 or TRBV12-4, the J call TRBJ1-5; maybe TRBD1 (5 bases). Sequenced material: blood. This TCR was recovered from a human donor in good health. In DNA, the CDR3 is TGTGCCAGCAGCAAGGGGAAGGGAAGCAATCAGCCCCAGCATTTT. It yields the protein CASSKGKGSNQPQHF.